This record looks at one T cell receptor beta chain sequence and its context. Its antigen is currently unknown. It was with 60 Vbeta and 13 Jbeta primers that the PCR ran. Assay: immunoSEQ multiplex PCR; the TCRdb copy retains only in-frame clones and omits some. The table has some 110,000 clones, about 9.4% seen once; the top ten hold about 5.7%. This sample is drawn from a study of cytomegalovirus exposure and HLA in healthy donors. The germline V gene has CDR1 SGHRS and CDR2 YFSETQ. CDR3 length equals 12 residues. Germline trimming cut 7 bases from V and 7 bases from J; bases unmatched to any gene: 1. General study results and limits: Cytomegalovirus-associated TCR beta chains were listed, numbering under 200.

The sequencing input was PBMCs. The receptor was derived from a middle-aged man in good health and CMV-seropositive. This chain links TRBV5-1 with TRBJ2-1, with 11 nucleotides matching TRBD2. CDR3 nucleotides: TGCGCCAGCGGACTAGCGGGTAATGAGCAGTTCTTC. Translation gives CASGLAGNEQFF. Complete variable domain (other parts from reference TRBV5-1 and TRBJ2-1): KAGVTQTPRYLIKTRGQQVTLSCSPISGHRSVSWYQQTPGQGLQFLFEYFSETQRNKGNFPGRFSGRQFSNSRSEMNVSTLELGDSALYLCASGLAGNEQFFGPGTRLTVL.